This TCR beta chain derives from a study of T cells in Graves' hyperthyroidism and ophthalmopathy. Patients aged 18 to 65 had newly diagnosed hyperthyroidism of under 2 months' duration. This clonotype turned up a few times. From RNA transcripts, TCR beta CDR3 regions were amplified. Researchers ran a first-round RT-PCR on the TCR CDR3 using the HTBI primer set. TCRdb ran MiXCR on the multiplex PCR reads and lists one entry per CDR3 protein. The repertoire holds some 510,000 distinct CDR3 sequences, with about 43% as singletons. The CDR3 loop spans 16 amino acids. Trimming at V came to 6 bases and at J to 5 bases, leaving 8 bases not matched to a gene. CDR1 SNHLY and CDR2 FYNNEI come from the germline V gene.

This clonotype was sampled from a woman aged 18-29 years with Graves' hyperthyroidism. What was sequenced was peripheral blood or thyroid tissue (not recorded which). The chain is built from TRBV2 and TRBJ2-5; 14 nucleotides line up with TRBD2. For the CDR3, the DNA is TGTGCCAGCAGGGAGGGACTAGCGGGAGTCGGGGAGACCCAGTACTTC. This gives the protein CASREGLAGVGETQYF. Drawing the rest from reference TRBV2 and TRBJ2-5, the complete variable domain is EPEVTQTPSHQVTQMGQEVILRCVPISNHLYFYWYRQILGQKVEFLVSFYNNEISEKSEIFDDQFSVERPDGSNFTLKIRSTKLEDSAMYFCASREGLAGVGETQYFGPGTRLLVL.